The sequence of this T cell receptor beta chain was determined in a study of OX40 agonist ivuxolimab in advanced cancers. Turning to the study itself: Patients achieving partial responses numbered three: one hepatocellular carcinoma case and two cutaneous melanoma cases. Study results and limitations: Low normalized T-cell clonal expansion was also seen in some nonresponders.

Some clones are missing from TCRdb's copy, which holds only in-frame ones; the method was immunoSEQ multiplex PCR. Seen here are around 56,000 clones, over 75% observed once, and the top ten hold 11%. About this clone: The antigen is unknown.

Autoimmune disease history or systemic immunosuppression disqualified patients. The source was CD4+ or CD8+ T cells sorted from blood, collected in a trial of the OX40 agonist ivuxolimab. This clonotype was obtained from an adult with an advanced solid tumor such as melanoma, head and neck, liver or kidney cancer.

The CDR3 reads CASSVRGPNTEAFF. The CDR3 DNA reads as TGTGCCAGCAGTGTCAGGGGGCCGAACACTGAAGCTTTCTTT. The chain couples TRBV28 to TRBJ1-1, with 8 nucleotides matching TRBD1. V lost 5 bases, J lost 1 base, and 3 bases stayed unmatched. There are 14 residues in the CDR3. Germline lookup yields CDR1 MDHEN and CDR2 SYDVKM.